This T cell receptor beta chain stems from a study of OX40 agonist ivuxolimab in advanced cancers. The overall study: One patient with hepatocellular carcinoma and two with cutaneous melanoma, three in all, had partial responses.

The germline CDR1 and CDR2 sequences are SGHTA and FQGNSA. V lost 1 base, J lost 1 base, and 8 bases lay in between. The CDR3 is made up of 14 amino acids. Notes on this clone: No antigen is known for it.

General observations from the study: Among expanded peripheral T cells, antigen specificity went undetermined.

Here immunoSEQ multiplex PCR was the method, and the copy in TCRdb shows in-frame clones only, minus some. Counted here are about 70,000 clones, 75% to 85% occurring once; the ten biggest clones make up about 5.4%. This clonotype was obtained from an adult with an advanced solid tumor such as melanoma, head and neck, liver or kidney cancer. Sequenced material: CD4+ or CD8+ T cells sorted from blood, taken in a trial of the OX40 agonist ivuxolimab. This chain links TRBV7-2 with TRBJ2-7, with D unresolved. DNA of the CDR3: TGTGCCAGCAGCTTAGTTGCACCGTCCTACGAGCAGTACTTC. Protein sequence: CASSLVAPSYEQYF.